The T cell receptor (beta chain) described here comes from a study of T cell changes during pregnancy in multiple sclerosis. Germline V gene data show CDR1 as MNHEY and CDR2 as SMNVEV (reference sequence). V shed 4 bases and J shed 3 bases, with 12 bases lying between them. This CDR3 contains 14 residues. Libraries were prepared by immunoSEQ multiplex PCR; TCRdb keeps only in-frame clonotypes and omits some of them. The table includes about 58,000 clones, just over 90% detected once. This material consisted of CD8+ T cells from peripheral blood mononuclear cells, taken in the second trimester of pregnancy. J is TRBJ1-1 and V is TRBV27; D may be TRBD1 (6 bases). The sequence came from a female donor with multiple sclerosis, enrolled in a pregnancy study. The CDR3 is CASSSTGSDTEAFF. The CDR3 coding sequence is TGTGCCAGCAGTTCAACAGGGTCGGACACTGAAGCTTTCTTT.